This T cell receptor (beta chain) appears in the sequencing data of a study of T cells in Graves' hyperthyroidism and ophthalmopathy. Study as a whole: Before treatment of any kind, peripheral blood was taken at initial diagnosis.

Study-wide results and limits: A 13 V-J signature model discriminated ophthalmopathy versus stable hyperthyroidism.

This clonotype was recorded at least ten times. Its antigen is as yet unknown. Germline values: CDR1 SNHLY, CDR2 FYNNEI. V shed 11 bases and J 4 bases; nucleotides not matched to a gene: 11. The CDR3 runs 16 residues. Each 10 ml fresh peripheral blood draw supplied the PBMCs. What was amplified from RNA transcripts were TCR beta CDR3 regions. Carried out on the TCR CDR3, a first-round RT-PCR used the HTBI primer set. MiXCR was run by TCRdb on the multiplex PCR reads, yielding one entry per CDR3 protein. The sample includes around 300,000 distinct CDR3 sequences, roughly an eighth of them seen just once.

The TCR was taken from a woman between 40 and 50 years old with Graves' ophthalmopathy. Sequencing input: blood. The chain employs TRBV2 and TRBJ2-7; 16 nucleotides align to TRBD2. CDR3: CARGTSGGAGVYEQYF. The CDR3 DNA is TGTGCCCGCGGGACTAGCGGGGGGGCCGGCGTTTACGAGCAGTACTTC. Using reference TRBV2 and TRBJ2-7 for the parts outside the CDR3, the full variable domain is EPEVTQTPSHQVTQMGQEVILRCVPISNHLYFYWYRQILGQKVEFLVSFYNNEISEKSEIFDDQFSVERPDGSNFTLKIRSTKLEDSAMYFCARGTSGGAGVYEQYFGPGTRLTVT.